Presented here are 21 T cell receptor beta chains from one specimen sequenced in a study of blood T cell repertoires in COVID-19. Assay: immunoSEQ multiplex PCR; the TCRdb copy retains only in-frame clones and omits some. The top ten clones hold 3.5% to 5.5% of a sample with roughly 250,000 clones, approximately 83% of them seen once. Specimen: PBMCs or T cells enriched from blood (not recorded which). The receptors were gathered from a woman in her 30s who had recovered from COVID-19.

This clone was counted a single time. The CDR3 reads CASSLASIGSVKYF. CDR3 nucleotide sequence: TGTGCCAGCAGCTTAGCGAGTATCGGGTCCGTGAAGTACTTC. J is TRBJ2-7 and V is TRBV7-2; unclear D gene. The germline V gene has CDR1 SGHTA and CDR2 FQGNSA. The CDR3 length is 14 residues. Trimming took 0 bases from V and 11 from J, leaving 17 bases between them. Filled out from reference TRBV7-2 and TRBJ2-7, the complete variable domain reads GAGVSQSPSNKVTEKGKDVELRCDPISGHTALYWYRQSLGQGLEFLIYFQGNSAPDKSGLPSDRFSAERTGGSVSTLTIQRTQQEDSAVYLCASSLASIGSVKYFGPGTRLTVT.

The CDR3 loop reads CASSFRGYGYTF. The CDR3 bases are TGTGCCAGCAGTTTTCGCGGATATGGCTACACCTTC. This chain joins TRBV28 and TRBJ1-2; no reliable D call. Germline V gene sequence: CDR1 MDHEN, CDR2 SYDVKM. V was pared by 3 bases and J by 5 bases, with 7 bases between. The CDR3 runs 12 residues.

The chain is built from TRBV5-6 and TRBJ1-6; D is perhaps TRBD1 (6 bases). CDR1 is SGHDT, CDR2 YYEEEE, per germline. The CDR3 runs to 12 residues. V lost 2 bases to trimming and J lost 14 bases, with 11 bases between them. CDR3 in DNA: TGTGCCAGCAGCTTCGAGGGGGTGGCCCTCCACTTT. Translating gives CASSFEGVALHF.

The genes are TRBV5-5 and TRBJ2-1; D remains unclear. Germline V gene lookup returns CDR1 SGHKS and CDR2 YYEKEE (reference sequence). The CDR3 spans 15 residues. V lost 1 base, J lost 1 base, and 9 bases lay in between. For the CDR3, the DNA is TGTGCCAGCAGCTTGAGGCAGGTATCCTACAATGAGCAGTTCTTC. It translates to CASSLRQVSYNEQFF.

The chain couples TRBV5-5 to TRBJ1-5, with 8 bases lining up with TRBD1. V was pared by 1 base and J by 7 bases, with 7 bases of the junction left unmatched. The CDR3 is 15 residues long. Germline values: CDR1 SGHKS, CDR2 YYEKEE (reference sequence). CDR3 loop: CASSLRNQGAQPQHF. DNA for the CDR3: TGTGCCAGCAGCTTGCGGAACCAGGGGGCCCAGCCCCAGCATTTT.

V gene TRBV20-1 combines with J gene TRBJ2-1, with D perhaps TRBD1 (5 bases). CDR3 length: 11 amino acids. CDR1 and CDR2 from the germline V gene are DFQATT and SNEGSKA (reference sequence). V lost 6 bases and J 8 bases, leaving 11 bases between the germline ends. CDR3 nucleotide sequence: TGCAGTGCCCCCAGGGTGGATGAGCAGTTCTTC. Amino acids: CSAPRVDEQFF.

V and J are TRBV28 and TRBJ1-5, with a tentative D call TRBD1 (5 bases). Trimming removed 6 bases from V and 0 bases from J, with 12 bases in between. CDR1 and CDR2 from the germline V gene are MDHEN and SYDVKM. CDR3 length: 15 residues. As DNA, the CDR3 is TGTGCCAGCAGATCCCAGGGAAATAGCAATCAGCCCCAGCATTTT. It is translated as CASRSQGNSNQPQHF.

The chain joins TRBV10-1 to TRBJ2-7, with TRBD1 matching over 7 bases. J lost 3 bases, V lost 3 bases, and 5 bases had no gene match. This CDR3 has 14 amino acids. The V gene's germline CDR1 is WNHNN and CDR2 SYGVQD (reference sequence). CDR3: CASSDSDRDYEQYF. CDR3 sequence (DNA): TGCGCCAGCAGTGACAGCGACAGGGACTACGAGCAGTACTTC.

The J gene is TRBJ2-3, the V gene TRBV27, with D possibly being TRBD2 (5 bases). Germline V gene lookup returns CDR1 MNHEY and CDR2 SMNVEV (reference sequence). The CDR3 loop spans 16 amino acids. Trimming cost V 3 bases and J 0 bases, with 13 bases left between them. In nucleotides, the CDR3 is TGTGCCAGCAGTTTCACCGGGGTACCTAGCACAGATACGCAGTATTTT. It translates to CASSFTGVPSTDTQYF.

The chain combines TRBV7-9 with TRBJ1-3; D gene unclear. The CDR3 runs to 14 residues. The germline CDR1 and CDR2 sequences are SEHNR and FQNEAQ (reference sequence). With 6 bases removed from V and 2 bases from J, the gap between germline ends came to 11 bases. Here the CDR3 reads CASSSRQTGNTIYF. CDR3 bases: TGTGCCAGCAGTTCCCGCCAGACTGGAAACACCATATATTTT.

This sequence joins TRBV18 and TRBJ1-3, with TRBD1 matching 10 bases. CDR1 is KGHSH and CDR2 is LQKENI in the germline V gene. The CDR3 totals 16 residues. The junction had 3 bases not matched to a gene; V was cut back by 2 bases and J by 2 bases. The CDR3: CASSPGQGVAGNTIYF. DNA of the CDR3: TGTGCCAGCTCACCAGGACAGGGGGTTGCTGGAAACACCATATATTTT.

The chain carries TRBV11-3 and TRBJ2-1; TRBD2 is a possible D gene (6 bases). The CDR3 runs 20 residues. Trimming shortened V by 4 bases and J by 0 bases, and 25 bases separated the two germline ends. Germline loops: CDR1 SGHNT, CDR2 YENEEA. CDR3 region: CASSSEVVYLEEGSYNEQFF. The CDR3 region has the DNA TGTGCCAGCAGCTCAGAGGTTGTCTATTTGGAGGAGGGCTCCTACAATGAGCAGTTCTTC.

This clone was observed at least ten times. The chain employs TRBV6-4 and TRBJ2-7, with 9 nucleotides matching TRBD2. The length of the CDR3 is 15 residues. The trim removed 4 bases at V and 5 bases at J, leaving 9 bases unmatched. The germline V gene encodes CDR1 MRHNA and CDR2 SNTAGT. The CDR3 coding sequence is TGTGCCAGCAGTGTCGTAGCGGGAGAAGGGAACGAGCAGTACTTC. Translated: CASSVVAGEGNEQYF.

The chain is built from TRBV28 and TRBJ1-5, with D unclear. There are 13 residues in the CDR3. Germline V CDR1 and CDR2: MDHEN, SYDVKM. The germline V and J ends were trimmed by 6 bases and 4 bases, with 10 bases remaining between them. CDR3 in amino acids: CASSEHWNQPQHF. The CDR3 DNA reads TGTGCCAGCAGCGAGCACTGGAATCAGCCCCAGCATTTT.

This clone was detected only a few times. The V gene is TRBV6-4, the J gene TRBJ1-1, with a tentative D call TRBD1 (5 bases). V was trimmed by 6 bases and J by 5 bases, leaving 16 bases between them. CDR1 is MRHNA, CDR2 SNTAGT, per germline. The CDR3 is 14 amino acids. Here the CDR3 reads CASSSLDSETEAFF. Here the CDR3 DNA reads TGTGCCAGCAGCAGCCTTGACAGTGAGACTGAAGCTTTCTTT.

J is TRBJ2-7 and V is TRBV7-9; 11 bases match TRBD1. CDR3 size: 14 residues. Germline V CDR1 and CDR2: SEHNR, FQNEAQ (reference sequence). With 1 base clipped from V and 9 bases from J, the junction kept 5 bases outside the gene matches. The CDR3 here is CASSLGTGGTGQYF. For the CDR3, the DNA is TGTGCCAGCAGCTTAGGGACAGGGGGCACGGGGCAGTACTTC.

This clone was seen a single time. The chain links TRBV11-2 to TRBJ1-3; the D gene is possibly TRBD1 (5 bases). Deletions cut 3 bases from V and 0 bases from J, with 15 bases between. This CDR3 has 17 residues. Germline values: CDR1 SGHAT, CDR2 FQNNGV. CDR3 amino acids: CASSFGSGPPSGNTIYF. In DNA form, the CDR3 reads TGTGCCAGCAGCTTCGGATCAGGGCCCCCCTCTGGAAACACCATATATTTT.

The chain joins TRBV6-5 to TRBJ2-3; 7 positions match TRBD1. The ends lost 6 bases at V and 2 bases at J; junction bases unmatched: 5. Germline values: CDR1 MNHEY, CDR2 SVGAGI. The CDR3 totals 14 residues. The CDR3 bases are TGTGCCAGCAGGCAGGGGGTTCCCACAGATACGCAGTATTTT. This encodes CASRQGVPTDTQYF.

The gene calls are TRBV4-2 and TRBJ1-1, with 11 bases lining up with TRBD1. The ends lost 0 bases at V and 11 bases at J; junction bases unmatched: 5. CDR3 length: 14 amino acids. Germline CDR1 LGHNA, CDR2 YNFKEQ. As DNA, the CDR3 is TGTGCCAGCAGCCAAGAAAGGGACAGGGGGTTGGCTTTCTTT. This translates into CASSQERDRGLAFF.

V gene TRBV7-2 combines with J gene TRBJ2-7, with 7 nucleotides matching TRBD2. This CDR3 spans 16 amino acids. Germline V gene lookup returns CDR1 SGHTA and CDR2 FQGNSA. The J segment lost 2 bases and the V segment lost 4 bases, leaving 11 bases of the junction unmatched. The DNA for the CDR3 is TGTGCCAGCAGCTCGAACCCCACGGGGGGTCCCTACGAGCAGTACTTC. As protein: CASSSNPTGGPYEQYF.

The V call is TRBV2, the J call TRBJ1-5; D might be TRBD1 (5 bases). V was clipped by 3 bases and J by 6 bases, with 15 bases between them. CDR3 length equals 15 residues. Per the germline V gene, CDR1 is SNHLY and CDR2 is FYNNEI. In DNA form, the CDR3 reads TGTGCCAGCAGTGAGAGAGGGACTTTCTTTCAGCCCCAGCATTTT. It codes for CASSERGTFFQPQHF.